This T cell receptor beta chain was identified during a study of regulatory T cells in long-lasting Graves disease. Study results and caveats: Not thyroid tissue but only peripheral blood was studied.

This CDR3 has 16 residues. V dropped 6 bases and J dropped 7; count of bases not matched to a gene: 13. Germline V gene sequence: CDR1 MDHEN, CDR2 SYDVKM. Sample time point: persistent/refractory GD, antithyroid drugs over 5 years with positive TRAb. Construction of the TCR library relied on RNA isolated from PBMCs. Assembly of TCR beta libraries relied on iRepertoire HTBI primers together with Arm-PCR of CDR3 regions. TCRdb ran MiXCR on the multiplex PCR reads and lists one entry per CDR3 protein. Among 360,000 or so distinct CDR3 sequences listed, roughly 24% were seen once. This clonotype has ten or more counts. Its matching antigen is unknown.

The chain has TRBV28 and TRBJ1-4, with 8 bases matching TRBD1. The source was peripheral blood mononuclear cells (PBMCs), collected when the disease was refractory, from a patient treated with antithyroid drugs. This TCR was recovered from a woman aged 40 to 55 with Graves disease. CDR3 region: CASSSDRVVALEKLFF. The CDR3 DNA follows: TGTGCCAGCAGCTCGGACAGGGTAGTAGCACTTGAAAAACTGTTTTTT.